A selection of T cell receptor beta chains follows, all from one sample in a study of OX40 agonist ivuxolimab in advanced cancers. Sequencing was performed with immunoSEQ multiplex PCR; in TCRdb, only in-frame clones are kept and a portion is missing. This table holds around 79,000 clones, 90% to 95% found once. This material consisted of CD4+ or CD8+ T cells sorted from blood, taken in a trial of the OX40 agonist ivuxolimab. The receptors derive from an adult with an advanced solid tumor such as melanoma, head and neck, liver or kidney cancer. Both conserved end residues are part of each CDR3. A D gene is named only where the DNA matches it firmly. Only some rows state a clone size, as once, few, many or a class for expanded clones.

clone size: NA; J gene: TRBJ1-2; V gene: TRBV28; D gene: NA; CDR3 protein: CASSLAGPGYTF; CDR3 DNA: TGTGCCAGCAGTTTGGCAGGGCCCGGCTACACCTTC
clone size: NA; J gene: TRBJ2-1; V gene: TRBV10-3; D gene: NA; CDR3 protein: CATRTTRDEQFF; CDR3 DNA: TGTGCCACCCGGACCACCCGGGATGAGCAGTTCTTC
clone size: NA; J gene: TRBJ1-5; V gene: TRBV5-1; D gene: NA; CDR3 protein: CASSLGGGMPQHF; CDR3 DNA: TGCGCCAGCAGCTTGGGTGGGGGAATGCCCCAGCATTTT
clone size: NA; J gene: TRBJ2-5; V gene: TRBV5-6; D gene: TRBD2; CDR3 protein: CASSFQKGLAGAETQYF; CDR3 DNA: TGTGCCAGCAGCTTCCAAAAGGGACTAGCGGGGGCAGAGACCCAGTACTTC
clone size: NA; J gene: TRBJ1-1; V gene: TRBV5-8; D gene: TRBD1; CDR3 protein: CASSRRDRGDEAFF; CDR3 DNA: TGTGCCAGCAGCCGCCGGGACAGGGGTGATGAAGCTTTCTTT
clone size: NA; J gene: TRBJ1-4; V gene: TRBV7-9; D gene: NA; CDR3 protein: CASSFRDPREKLFF; CDR3 DNA: TGTGCCAGCAGCTTCAGGGATCCGAGGGAAAAACTGTTTTTT
clone size: once; J gene: TRBJ2-7; V gene: TRBV19; D gene: TRBD2; CDR3 protein: CASLGTTSYEQYF; CDR3 DNA: TGTGCCAGTCTAGGGACTACGTCCTACGAGCAGTACTTC
clone size: once; J gene: TRBJ2-1; V gene: TRBV19; D gene: TRBD2; CDR3 protein: CASSLSLAGVNEQFF; CDR3 DNA: TGTGCCAGTAGTTTAAGTCTAGCGGGAGTAAATGAGCAGTTCTTC
clone size: NA; J gene: TRBJ2-7; V gene: TRBV28; D gene: TRBD2; CDR3 protein: CASSFLRGGVGEQYF; CDR3 DNA: TGTGCCAGCAGTTTTCTCCGGGGAGGGGTCGGCGAGCAGTACTTC
clone size: NA; J gene: TRBJ2-1; V gene: TRBV11-2; D gene: TRBD2; CDR3 protein: CASSSGPSGNNEQFF; CDR3 DNA: TGTGCCAGCAGCTCCGGCCCTAGCGGTAACAATGAGCAGTTCTTC
clone size: NA; J gene: TRBJ1-3; V gene: TRBV7-2; D gene: NA; CDR3 protein: CASSLSPPASGNTIYF; CDR3 DNA: TGTGCCAGCAGCTTATCCCCTCCGGCCTCTGGAAACACCATATATTTT
clone size: NA; J gene: TRBJ2-7; V gene: TRBV5-1; D gene: NA; CDR3 protein: CASSLVVDSSYEQYF; CDR3 DNA: TGCGCCAGCAGCTTGGTCGTCGACAGCTCCTACGAGCAGTACTTC
clone size: NA; J gene: TRBJ2-3; V gene: TRBV6-4; D gene: NA; CDR3 protein: CASSLEMTGVADTQYF; CDR3 DNA: TGTGCCAGCAGCCTGGAAATGACGGGAGTCGCAGATACGCAGTATTTT
clone size: NA; J gene: TRBJ2-7; V gene: TRBV7-8; D gene: TRBD2; CDR3 protein: CASSLVSGGEQYF; CDR3 DNA: TGTGCCAGCAGCTTAGTCTCGGGAGGCGAGCAGTACTTC
clone size: once; J gene: TRBJ2-2; V gene: TRBV19; D gene: NA; CDR3 protein: CASSQQPNTGELFF; CDR3 DNA: TGTGCCAGTAGTCAACAACCGAACACCGGGGAGCTGTTTTTT
clone size: once; J gene: TRBJ2-7; V gene: TRBV7-2; D gene: NA; CDR3 protein: CASSFQDGATYEQYF; CDR3 DNA: TGTGCCAGCAGCTTCCAGGACGGGGCAACCTACGAGCAGTACTTC
clone size: NA; J gene: TRBJ2-1; V gene: TRBV9; D gene: NA; CDR3 protein: CAPPRGRHEQFF; CDR3 DNA: TGTGCCCCTCCCCGGGGTCGGCATGAGCAGTTCTTC
clone size: NA; J gene: TRBJ2-3; V gene: TRBV5-1; D gene: NA; CDR3 protein: CASSQGAVGGTDTQYF; CDR3 DNA: TGCGCCAGCAGCCAAGGGGCCGTCGGGGGCACAGATACGCAGTATTTT
clone size: NA; J gene: TRBJ2-3; V gene: TRBV5-6; D gene: TRBD2; CDR3 protein: CASSPTAGVRDTQYF; CDR3 DNA: TGTGCCAGCAGCCCAACAGCGGGAGTTAGAGATACGCAGTATTTT
clone size: NA; J gene: TRBJ2-7; V gene: TRBV28; D gene: NA; CDR3 protein: CASSLAPSSYEQYF; CDR3 DNA: TGTGCCAGCAGCCTAGCCCCTAGCTCCTACGAGCAGTACTTC
clone size: NA; J gene: TRBJ2-7; V gene: TRBV7-2; D gene: NA; CDR3 protein: CASRHTGTDDSYEQYF; CDR3 DNA: TGTGCCAGCAGACACACCGGGACTGATGACTCCTACGAGCAGTACTTC
clone size: NA; J gene: TRBJ1-3; V gene: TRBV6-1; D gene: NA; CDR3 protein: CASQGPGNTIYF; CDR3 DNA: TGTGCCAGTCAGGGGCCTGGAAACACCATATATTTT
clone size: NA; J gene: TRBJ1-5; V gene: TRBV30; D gene: TRBD1; CDR3 protein: CAWSRSGTVNQPQHF; CDR3 DNA: TGTGCCTGGAGTCGGTCCGGGACAGTCAATCAGCCCCAGCATTTT
clone size: NA; J gene: TRBJ2-3; V gene: TRBV5-1; D gene: NA; CDR3 protein: CASRADSATQYF; CDR3 DNA: TGCGCCAGCCGTGCCGACTCGGCGACGCAGTATTTT
clone size: NA; J gene: TRBJ1-5; V gene: TRBV10-3; D gene: TRBD1; CDR3 protein: CAISPTGTRQPQHF; CDR3 DNA: TGTGCCATCAGCCCGACAGGGACAAGGCAGCCCCAGCATTTT
clone size: NA; J gene: TRBJ2-1; V gene: TRBV28; D gene: TRBD1; CDR3 protein: CASSLSWDSLSYNEQFF; CDR3 DNA: TGTGCCAGCAGTTTATCTTGGGACAGCCTCTCCTACAATGAGCAGTTCTTC
clone size: NA; J gene: TRBJ2-5; V gene: TRBV7-2; D gene: TRBD2; CDR3 protein: CASSWLAGQETQYF; CDR3 DNA: TGTGCCAGCAGCTGGTTAGCGGGGCAAGAGACCCAGTACTTC
clone size: NA; J gene: TRBJ1-2; V gene: TRBV4-2; D gene: NA; CDR3 protein: CASSQTGTEDFYGYTF; CDR3 DNA: TGTGCCAGCAGCCAAACCGGGACGGAAGATTTTTATGGCTACACCTTC
clone size: NA; J gene: TRBJ2-1; V gene: TRBV18; D gene: NA; CDR3 protein: CASSPVWTSTSYNEQFF; CDR3 DNA: TGTGCCAGCTCACCAGTTTGGACATCCACCTCCTACAATGAGCAGTTCTTC
clone size: NA; J gene: TRBJ1-3; V gene: TRBV5-6; D gene: NA; CDR3 protein: CASSLLQGTGNTIYF; CDR3 DNA: TGTGCCAGCAGCTTGCTACAGGGTACTGGAAACACCATATATTTT
clone size: once; J gene: TRBJ2-1; V gene: TRBV6-1; D gene: TRBD1; CDR3 protein: CASSRQGSWNNEQFF; CDR3 DNA: TGTGCCAGCAGTAGACAGGGGAGTTGGAACAATGAGCAGTTCTTC
clone size: NA; J gene: TRBJ2-7; V gene: TRBV6-5; D gene: NA; CDR3 protein: CASSSSTSGSYEQYF; CDR3 DNA: NA
clone size: NA; J gene: TRBJ2-5; V gene: TRBV28; D gene: NA; CDR3 protein: CASSSKRPGQETQYF; CDR3 DNA: TGTGCCAGCAGTTCGAAACGACCGGGACAAGAGACCCAGTACTTC
clone size: NA; J gene: TRBJ2-3; V gene: TRBV7-2; D gene: TRBD2; CDR3 protein: CASSSSGRGTRRDTQYF; CDR3 DNA: TGTGCCAGCAGTTCTAGCGGGAGGGGGACAAGAAGAGATACGCAGTATTTT
clone size: NA; J gene: TRBJ1-1; V gene: TRBV19; D gene: NA; CDR3 protein: CASSITVGRAFF; CDR3 DNA: TGTGCCAGTAGTATCACTGTCGGGCGGGCTTTCTTT
clone size: NA; J gene: TRBJ2-7; V gene: TRBV28; D gene: NA; CDR3 protein: CASSYSPLSYEQYF; CDR3 DNA: TGTGCCAGCAGTTACTCACCTCTGAGCTACGAGCAGTACTTC
clone size: NA; J gene: TRBJ2-7; V gene: TRBV5-1; D gene: TRBD2; CDR3 protein: CASSWRGLAYEQYF; CDR3 DNA: TGCGCCAGCAGCTGGAGAGGACTAGCCTACGAGCAGTACTTC
clone size: NA; J gene: TRBJ2-7; V gene: TRBV9; D gene: TRBD1; CDR3 protein: CASSFGTGSYEQYF; CDR3 DNA: TGTGCCAGCAGTTTCGGGACAGGGTCCTACGAGCAGTACTTC
clone size: NA; J gene: TRBJ2-4; V gene: TRBV19; D gene: TRBD1; CDR3 protein: CASSPQGAGNIQYF; CDR3 DNA: TGTGCCAGTAGTCCTCAGGGGGCTGGTAACATTCAGTACTTC
clone size: NA; J gene: TRBJ1-1; V gene: TRBV27; D gene: NA; CDR3 protein: CASSPLGGTEAFF; CDR3 DNA: TGTGCCAGCAGTCCCCTAGGGGGCACTGAAGCTTTCTTT
clone size: NA; J gene: TRBJ2-1; V gene: TRBV28; D gene: TRBD1; CDR3 protein: CASRGQDLSYNEQFF; CDR3 DNA: TGTGCCAGCAGGGGACAGGACCTCTCCTACAATGAGCAGTTCTTC
clone size: once; J gene: TRBJ2-7; V gene: TRBV5-4; D gene: TRBD1; CDR3 protein: CASSGTQGAENHEQYF; CDR3 DNA: TGTGCCAGCAGCGGAACACAGGGGGCGGAAAACCACGAGCAGTACTTC
clone size: NA; J gene: TRBJ2-1; V gene: TRBV18; D gene: NA; CDR3 protein: CASSPLDLSSYNEQFF; CDR3 DNA: TGTGCCAGCTCACCGCTAGATCTAAGTTCCTACAATGAGCAGTTCTTC
clone size: NA; J gene: TRBJ2-5; V gene: TRBV11-2; D gene: NA; CDR3 protein: CASSFGEKETQYF; CDR3 DNA: TGTGCCAGCAGCTTCGGCGAGAAAGAGACCCAGTACTTC
clone size: NA; J gene: TRBJ1-2; V gene: TRBV11-3; D gene: TRBD1; CDR3 protein: CASSLGQGPYGYTF; CDR3 DNA: TGTGCCAGCAGCTTAGGACAGGGCCCCTATGGCTACACCTTC
clone size: NA; J gene: TRBJ2-7; V gene: TRBV6-5; D gene: NA; CDR3 protein: CASSYSIAGDSYEQYF; CDR3 DNA: TGTGCCAGCAGTTACTCGATTGCAGGAGACTCCTACGAGCAGTACTTC
clone size: NA; J gene: TRBJ2-1; V gene: TRBV30; D gene: TRBD2; CDR3 protein: CAWSGLAGMRNEQFF; CDR3 DNA: TGTGCCTGGAGTGGACTAGCGGGAATGCGCAATGAGCAGTTCTTC
clone size: once; J gene: TRBJ2-5; V gene: TRBV5-1; D gene: NA; CDR3 protein: CASSLAATGTQETQYF; CDR3 DNA: TGCGCCAGCAGCTTGGCCGCGACAGGGACTCAAGAGACCCAGTACTTC
clone size: NA; J gene: TRBJ1-2; V gene: TRBV28; D gene: TRBD1; CDR3 protein: CASRSGQGGYGYTF; CDR3 DNA: TGTGCCAGCAGATCCGGACAGGGAGGGTATGGCTACACCTTC
clone size: NA; J gene: TRBJ2-6; V gene: TRBV9; D gene: NA; CDR3 protein: CASSVGARTGANVLTF; CDR3 DNA: TGTGCCAGCAGCGTAGGGGCCAGAACTGGGGCCAACGTCCTGACTTTC
clone size: NA; J gene: TRBJ2-1; V gene: TRBV10-3; D gene: NA; CDR3 protein: CAISEAFNEQFF; CDR3 DNA: TGTGCCATCAGTGAGGCTTTCAATGAGCAGTTCTTC
clone size: NA; J gene: TRBJ2-7; V gene: TRBV5-1; D gene: TRBD2; CDR3 protein: CASSFLAGDAYEQYF; CDR3 DNA: TGCGCCAGCAGCTTCCTAGCGGGAGACGCCTACGAGCAGTACTTC
clone size: NA; J gene: TRBJ2-7; V gene: TRBV18; D gene: NA; CDR3 protein: CASSPQWGDEQYF; CDR3 DNA: TGTGCCAGCTCACCCCAGTGGGGCGACGAGCAGTACTTC
clone size: NA; J gene: TRBJ2-2; V gene: TRBV5-1; D gene: NA; CDR3 protein: CATRQDANTGELFF; CDR3 DNA: TGCGCCACTAGACAGGATGCGAACACCGGGGAGCTGTTTTTT
clone size: few; J gene: TRBJ1-4; V gene: TRBV29-1; D gene: NA; CDR3 protein: CSVDGGGEKLFF; CDR3 DNA: TGCAGCGTTGACGGGGGAGGGGAAAAACTGTTTTTT
clone size: NA; J gene: TRBJ2-7; V gene: TRBV7-8; D gene: NA; CDR3 protein: CASSYYLQGASSYEQYF; CDR3 DNA: TGTGCCAGCAGCTACTACTTACAGGGCGCCTCCTCCTACGAGCAGTACTTC
clone size: NA; J gene: TRBJ2-4; V gene: TRBV7-8; D gene: NA; CDR3 protein: CASSLSLGQTLAKNIQYF; CDR3 DNA: TGTGCCAGCAGTCTTAGTCTAGGACAGACCCTAGCCAAAAACATTCAGTACTTC